This TCR beta chain was captured in a study of cytomegalovirus exposure and HLA in healthy donors. General study points: The study labeled about 160 TCR beta chains cytomegalovirus-associated.

V lost 4 bases, J lost 4 bases, and 9 bases lay in between. The CDR3 runs to 12 residues. Germline CDR1 SGHRS, CDR2 YFSETQ. The PCR was carried out with 60 Vbeta primers and 13 Jbeta primers. Only in-frame clones appear in the TCRdb table, and some are missing; sequencing was by immunoSEQ multiplex PCR. The profile shows more than 110,000 clones, around 80% of them singletons. On this clone: What it binds is not known.

This rearrangement joins TRBV5-1 to TRBJ2-7; the D gene is possibly TRBD1 (6 bases). Sequencing was performed on PBMCs. This sequence originates from a man aged 45-60 years in good health and CMV-seronegative. CDR3: CASSQGRYEQYF. The CDR3 DNA reads as TGCGCCAGCAGCCAGGGGCGGTACGAGCAGTACTTC. Filled out from reference TRBV5-1 and TRBJ2-7, the complete variable domain reads KAGVTQTPRYLIKTRGQQVTLSCSPISGHRSVSWYQQTPGQGLQFLFEYFSETQRNKGNFPGRFSGRQFSNSRSEMNVSTLELGDSALYLCASSQGRYEQYFGPGTRLTVT.